Included here is one T cell receptor beta chain sequence, with context. Its antigen is undetermined. The entry originates in a study of monozygotic twins with inflammatory bowel disease. Each CDR3 protein gets one entry in TCRdb, which reprocessed the 5' RACE reads and gives no DNA. This repertoire includes roughly 200,000 distinct CDR3 sequences. This CDR3 is built from 17 residues. Germline V gene data show CDR1 as LGHDT and CDR2 as YNNKEL (reference sequence). Study-level results: Separate T cell subtypes could not be resolved from one another.

The source of this sequence is a human donor with ulcerative colitis or Crohn's disease, or a healthy co-twin of an affected twin (not recorded which). The sequencing input was blood. This rearrangement joins TRBV3-1 to TRBJ2-3; with no DNA, the TCRdb D assignment of TRBD1 cannot be verified. The CDR3 is CASSQDLRGSGTDTQYF.